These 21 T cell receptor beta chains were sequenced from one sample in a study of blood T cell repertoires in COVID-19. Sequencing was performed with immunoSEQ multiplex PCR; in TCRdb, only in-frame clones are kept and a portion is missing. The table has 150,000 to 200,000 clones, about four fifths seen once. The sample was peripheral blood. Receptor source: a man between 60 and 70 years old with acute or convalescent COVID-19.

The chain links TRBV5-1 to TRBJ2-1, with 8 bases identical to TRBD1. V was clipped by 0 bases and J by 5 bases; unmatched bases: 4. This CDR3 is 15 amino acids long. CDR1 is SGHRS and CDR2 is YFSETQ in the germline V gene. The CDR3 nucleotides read TGCGCCAGCAGCTTGGGACAGGGGCCACACAATGAGCAGTTCTTC. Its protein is CASSLGQGPHNEQFF.

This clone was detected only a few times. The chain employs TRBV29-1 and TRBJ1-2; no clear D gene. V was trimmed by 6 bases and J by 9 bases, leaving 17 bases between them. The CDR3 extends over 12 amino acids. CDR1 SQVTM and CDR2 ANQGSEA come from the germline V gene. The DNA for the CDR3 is TGCAGCGTAGCATCCGCCCGGGAAAGCTACACCTTC. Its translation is CSVASARESYTF. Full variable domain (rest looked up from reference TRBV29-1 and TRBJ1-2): SAVISQKPSRDICQRGTSLTIQCQVDSQVTMMFWYRQQPGQSLTLIATANQGSEATYESGFVIDKFPISRPNLTFSTLTVSNMSPEDSSIYLCSVASARESYTFGSGTRLTVV.

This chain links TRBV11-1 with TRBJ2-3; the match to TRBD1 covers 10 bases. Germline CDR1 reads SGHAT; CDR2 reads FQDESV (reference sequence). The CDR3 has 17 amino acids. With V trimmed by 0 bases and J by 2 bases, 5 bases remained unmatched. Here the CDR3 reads CASSLAETGGPTDTQYF. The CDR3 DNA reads TGTGCCAGCAGCTTAGCGGAGACAGGGGGCCCCACAGATACGCAGTATTTT.

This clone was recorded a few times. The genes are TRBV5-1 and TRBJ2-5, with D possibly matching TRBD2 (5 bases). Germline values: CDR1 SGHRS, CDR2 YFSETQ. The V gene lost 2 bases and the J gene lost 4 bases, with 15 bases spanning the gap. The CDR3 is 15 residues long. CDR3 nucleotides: TGCGCCAGCAGCTTAGGACTGGGAGTGGGAGAGACCCAGTACTTC. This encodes CASSLGLGVGETQYF. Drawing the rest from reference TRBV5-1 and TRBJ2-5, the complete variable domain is KAGVTQTPRYLIKTRGQQVTLSCSPISGHRSVSWYQQTPGQGLQFLFEYFSETQRNKGNFPGRFSGRQFSNSRSEMNVSTLELGDSALYLCASSLGLGVGETQYFGPGTRLLVL.

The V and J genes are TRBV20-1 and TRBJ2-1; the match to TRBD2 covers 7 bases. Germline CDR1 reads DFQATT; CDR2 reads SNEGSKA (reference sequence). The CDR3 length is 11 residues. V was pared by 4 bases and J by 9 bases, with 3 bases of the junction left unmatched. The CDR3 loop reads CSAIGLVEQFF. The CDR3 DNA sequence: TGCAGTGCTATAGGACTAGTTGAGCAGTTCTTC.

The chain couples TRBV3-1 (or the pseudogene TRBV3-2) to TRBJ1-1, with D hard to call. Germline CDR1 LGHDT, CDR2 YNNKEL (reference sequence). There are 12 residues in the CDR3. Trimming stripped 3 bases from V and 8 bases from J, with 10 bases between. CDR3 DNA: TGTGCCAGCAGCCAGGAGGTGGGGGAAGCTTTCTTT. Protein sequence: CASSQEVGEAFF.

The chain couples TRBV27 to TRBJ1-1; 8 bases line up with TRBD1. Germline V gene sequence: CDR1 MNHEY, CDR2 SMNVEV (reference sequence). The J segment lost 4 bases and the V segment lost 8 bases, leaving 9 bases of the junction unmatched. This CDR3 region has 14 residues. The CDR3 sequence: CASGRDRLTTEAFF. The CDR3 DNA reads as TGTGCCAGCGGTCGGGACAGGTTGACCACTGAAGCTTTCTTT.

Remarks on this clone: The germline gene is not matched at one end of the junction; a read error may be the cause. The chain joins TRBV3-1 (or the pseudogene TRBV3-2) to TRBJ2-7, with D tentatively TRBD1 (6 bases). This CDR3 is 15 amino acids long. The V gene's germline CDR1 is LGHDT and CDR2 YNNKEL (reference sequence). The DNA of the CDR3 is TGTGCCAGCAGGGGGCAGGGGATTTCCTCCTACGGGCAGTACTTC. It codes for CASRGQGISSYGQYF.

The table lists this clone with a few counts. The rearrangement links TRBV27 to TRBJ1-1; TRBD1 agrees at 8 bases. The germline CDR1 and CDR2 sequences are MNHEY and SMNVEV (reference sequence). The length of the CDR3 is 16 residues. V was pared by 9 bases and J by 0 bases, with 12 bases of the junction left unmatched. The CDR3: CASWAAGGEVNTEAFF. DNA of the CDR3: TGTGCCAGTTGGGCCGCAGGGGGCGAGGTGAACACTGAAGCTTTCTTT.

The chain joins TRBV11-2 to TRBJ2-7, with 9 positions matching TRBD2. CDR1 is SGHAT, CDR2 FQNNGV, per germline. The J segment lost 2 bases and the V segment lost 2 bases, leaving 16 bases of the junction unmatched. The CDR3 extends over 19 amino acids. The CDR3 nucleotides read TGTGCCAGCAGCTTAAGGCCTAGCGGGATGGGCTTAGCTCCCTACGAGCAGTACTTC. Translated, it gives CASSLRPSGMGLAPYEQYF. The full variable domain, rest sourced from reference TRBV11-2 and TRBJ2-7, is EAGVAQSPRYKIIEKRQSVAFWCNPISGHATLYWYQQILGQGPKLLIQFQNNGVVDDSQLPKDRFSAERLKGVDSTLKIQPAKLEDSAVYLCASSLRPSGMGLAPYEQYFGPGTRLTVT.

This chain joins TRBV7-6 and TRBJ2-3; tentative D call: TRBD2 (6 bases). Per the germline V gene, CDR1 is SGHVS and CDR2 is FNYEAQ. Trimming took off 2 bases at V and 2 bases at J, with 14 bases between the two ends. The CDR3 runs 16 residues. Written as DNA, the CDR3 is TGTGCCAGCAGCTTATACGCTGGGGGGTACACAGATACGCAGTATTTT. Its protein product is CASSLYAGGYTDTQYF. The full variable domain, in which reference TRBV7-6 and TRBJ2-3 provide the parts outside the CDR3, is GAGVSQSPRYKVTKRGQDVALRCDPISGHVSLYWYRQALGQGPEFLTYFNYEAQQDKSGLPNDRFSAERPEGSISTLTIQRTEQRDSAMYRCASSLYAGGYTDTQYFGPGTRLTVL.

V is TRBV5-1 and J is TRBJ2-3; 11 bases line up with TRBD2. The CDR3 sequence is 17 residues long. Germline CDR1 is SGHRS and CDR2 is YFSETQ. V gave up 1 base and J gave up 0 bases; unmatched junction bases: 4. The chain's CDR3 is CASSLRLAGSSTDTQYF. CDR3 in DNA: TGCGCCAGCAGCTTGAGACTAGCGGGGTCTAGCACAGATACGCAGTATTTT.

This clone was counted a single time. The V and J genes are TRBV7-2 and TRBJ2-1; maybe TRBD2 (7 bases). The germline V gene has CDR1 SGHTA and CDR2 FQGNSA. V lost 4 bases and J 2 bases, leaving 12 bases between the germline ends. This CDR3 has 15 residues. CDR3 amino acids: CASSSLRGPYNEQFF. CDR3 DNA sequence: TGTGCCAGCAGCTCCTTGCGGGGGCCCTACAATGAGCAGTTCTTC. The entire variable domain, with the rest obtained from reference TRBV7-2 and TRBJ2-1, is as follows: GAGVSQSPSNKVTEKGKDVELRCDPISGHTALYWYRQSLGQGLEFLIYFQGNSAPDKSGLPSDRFSAERTGGSVSTLTIQRTQQEDSAVYLCASSSLRGPYNEQFFGPGTRLTVL.

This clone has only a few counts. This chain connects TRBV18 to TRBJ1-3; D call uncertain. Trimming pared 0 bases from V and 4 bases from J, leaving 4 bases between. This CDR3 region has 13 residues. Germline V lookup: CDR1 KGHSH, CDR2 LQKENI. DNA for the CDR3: TGTGCCAGCTCACCACCGGCAGGAAACACCATATATTTT. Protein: CASSPPAGNTIYF.

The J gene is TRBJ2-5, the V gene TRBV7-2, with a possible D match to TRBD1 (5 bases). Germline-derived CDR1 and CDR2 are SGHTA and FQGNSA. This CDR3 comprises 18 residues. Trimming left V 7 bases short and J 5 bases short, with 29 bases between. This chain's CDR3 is CASTSSIAPNRRTETQYF. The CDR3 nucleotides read TGTGCCAGCACCTCATCAATCGCGCCTAACAGGAGAACGGAGACCCAGTACTTC.

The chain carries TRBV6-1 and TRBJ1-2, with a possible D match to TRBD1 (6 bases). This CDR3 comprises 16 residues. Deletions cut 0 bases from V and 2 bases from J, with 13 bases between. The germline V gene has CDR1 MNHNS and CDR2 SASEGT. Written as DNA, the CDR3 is TGTGCCAGCAGTGAAGCCTTCCGGACAGAGAACTATGGCTACACCTTC. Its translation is CASSEAFRTENYGYTF.

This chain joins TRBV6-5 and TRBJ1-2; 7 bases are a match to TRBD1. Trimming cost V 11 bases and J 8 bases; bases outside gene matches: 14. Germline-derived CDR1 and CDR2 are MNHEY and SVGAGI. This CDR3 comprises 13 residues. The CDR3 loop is CASAMEGAGGYTF. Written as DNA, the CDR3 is TGTGCCTCAGCGATGGAGGGGGCTGGGGGCTACACCTTC.

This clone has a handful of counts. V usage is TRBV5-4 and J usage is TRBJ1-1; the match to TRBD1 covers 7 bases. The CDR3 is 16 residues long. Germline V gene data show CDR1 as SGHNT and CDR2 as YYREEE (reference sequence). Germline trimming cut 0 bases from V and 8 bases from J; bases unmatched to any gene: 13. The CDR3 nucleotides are TGTGCCAGCAGCTTGGGGAACCTCCGCAGGGGGGTCGAAGCTTTCTTT. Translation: CASSLGNLRRGVEAFF.

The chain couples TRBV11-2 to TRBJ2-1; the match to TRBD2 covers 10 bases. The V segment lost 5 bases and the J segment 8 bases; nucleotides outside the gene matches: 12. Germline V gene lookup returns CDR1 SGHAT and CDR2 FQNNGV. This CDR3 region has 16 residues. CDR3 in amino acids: CASSPRPSGGRDEQFF. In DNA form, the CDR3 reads TGTGCCAGCAGCCCAAGGCCTAGCGGGGGTAGGGATGAGCAGTTCTTC. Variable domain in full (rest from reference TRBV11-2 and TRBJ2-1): EAGVAQSPRYKIIEKRQSVAFWCNPISGHATLYWYQQILGQGPKLLIQFQNNGVVDDSQLPKDRFSAERLKGVDSTLKIQPAKLEDSAVYLCASSPRPSGGRDEQFFGPGTRLTVL.

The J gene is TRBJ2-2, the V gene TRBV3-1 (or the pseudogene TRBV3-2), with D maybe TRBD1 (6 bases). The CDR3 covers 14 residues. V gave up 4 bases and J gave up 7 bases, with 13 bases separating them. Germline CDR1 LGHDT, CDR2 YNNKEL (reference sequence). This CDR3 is CASSPRGRGGELFF. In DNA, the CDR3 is TGTGCCAGCAGCCCTAGGGGGAGAGGCGGGGAGCTGTTTTTT.

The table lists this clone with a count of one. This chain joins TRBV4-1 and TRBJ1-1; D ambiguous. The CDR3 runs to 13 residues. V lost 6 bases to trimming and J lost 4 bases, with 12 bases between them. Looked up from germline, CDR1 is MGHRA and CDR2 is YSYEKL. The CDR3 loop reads CASRRVGTTEAFF. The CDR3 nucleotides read TGCGCCAGCAGACGGGTCGGCACCACTGAAGCTTTCTTT.